Shown below are 18 T cell receptor beta chains from a single sample sequenced in a study of chemoradiotherapy in HPV16-positive cancers. TCRdb's table, derived via immunoSEQ multiplex PCR, lists solely in-frame clones and lacks some. This sample has about 20,000 clones; approximately 90% occur once, and the top ten carry over 4.5%. The specimen was blood, collected from a patient who underwent chemoradiotherapy. The receptors here all came from a human donor with HPV-associated anogenital cancer.

This clone was detected a few times. The chain employs TRBV4-1 and TRBJ2-3; 8 nucleotides align to TRBD1. Germline lookup yields CDR1 MGHRA and CDR2 YSYEKL. J was trimmed by 2 bases and V by 3 bases; bases with no gene match: 7. The CDR3 covers 16 residues. DNA for the CDR3: TGCGCCAGCAGCCAGATGACAGGGGCCGACACAGATACGCAGTATTTT. It is translated as CASSQMTGADTDTQYF.

The V gene is TRBV18, the J gene TRBJ1-2; tentatively, D is TRBD1 (5 bases). This CDR3 is 13 amino acids long. The V gene lost 3 bases and the J gene lost 3 bases, with 8 bases spanning the gap. The germline gives CDR1 KGHSH, CDR2 LQKENI. Here the CDR3 reads CASSPGTDYGYTF. For the CDR3, the DNA is TGTGCCAGCTCACCCGGGACCGACTATGGCTACACCTTC.

The V gene is TRBV7-8, the J gene TRBJ1-5; D is ambiguous. The germline CDR1 and CDR2 sequences are SGHVS and FQNEAQ. The CDR3 sequence is 14 residues long. V was clipped by 0 bases and J by 3 bases, with 6 bases between them. CDR3 sequence reads: CASSLAALNQPQHF. The CDR3 DNA reads TGTGCCAGCAGCTTAGCGGCCCTCAATCAGCCCCAGCATTTT.

This rearrangement joins TRBV15 to TRBJ2-4; 12 bases match TRBD2. The germline CDR1 and CDR2 sequences are LNHNV and YYDKDF (reference sequence). Trimming cost V 1 base and J 6 bases; bases outside gene matches: 16. The CDR3 totals 20 residues. The CDR3 sequence: CATSRATSGGEFRERNIQYF. CDR3 in DNA: TGTGCCACCAGCAGAGCGACTAGCGGGGGAGAATTCCGAGAGAGAAACATTCAGTACTTC.

The chain uses TRBV7-3 and TRBJ2-1; 8 positions agree with TRBD1. The CDR3 is 13 amino acids. V lost 5 bases, J lost 9 bases, and 6 bases stayed unmatched. The V gene's germline CDR1 is SGHTA and CDR2 FQGTGA. The CDR3 here is CASSQQGGGEQFF. DNA of the CDR3: TGTGCCAGCAGCCAACAGGGGGGAGGTGAGCAGTTCTTC.

The V call is TRBV30, the J call TRBJ2-7; no definite D call. The germline V and J ends were trimmed by 3 bases and 3 bases, with 3 bases remaining between them. The length of the CDR3 is 10 residues. The V gene's germline CDR1 is GTSNPN and CDR2 SVGIG (reference sequence). The chain's CDR3 is CAWSDYEQYF. In nucleotides, the CDR3 is TGTGCCTGGAGCGACTACGAGCAGTACTTC.

Here the CDR3 DNA reads TGTGCCAGCAGCTTACTGTTTAACAGAATCAACACAGATACGCAGTATTTT. Its translation: CASSLLFNRINTDTQYF. V gene TRBV7-2 combines with J gene TRBJ2-3; no clear D. The germline V gene encodes CDR1 SGHTA and CDR2 FQGNSA. The CDR3 length is 17 residues. V was trimmed by 2 bases and J by 2 bases, leaving 17 bases between them.

The rearrangement links TRBV19 to TRBJ2-1, with 8 bases identical to TRBD1. The CDR3 spans 16 residues. V gave up 3 bases and J gave up 6 bases; unmatched junction bases: 10. Germline V gene sequence: CDR1 LNHDA, CDR2 SQIVND (reference sequence). The CDR3 protein is CASSIFGQGTGNEQFF. CDR3 coding DNA: TGTGCCAGTAGTATTTTCGGACAGGGTACCGGCAATGAGCAGTTCTTC.

The chain uses TRBV11-3 and TRBJ1-1; the D gene is possibly TRBD1 (6 bases). The CDR3 sequence is 12 residues long. Germline CDR1 SGHNT, CDR2 YENEEA. Trimming stripped 5 bases from V and 11 bases from J, with 15 bases between. The CDR3 region is CASSIGQGRAFF. CDR3 coding DNA: TGTGCCAGCAGCATAGGGCAGGGGAGGGCTTTCTTT.

This chain links TRBV7-9 with TRBJ1-5, with D maybe TRBD1 (5 bases). Looked up from germline, CDR1 is SEHNR and CDR2 is FQNEAQ (reference sequence). This CDR3 comprises 16 residues. V lost 1 base to trimming and J lost 5 bases, with 15 bases between them. This chain's CDR3 is CASSLGGLSVDQPQHF. CDR3 coding DNA: TGTGCCAGCAGCTTAGGGGGGTTAAGTGTGGATCAGCCCCAGCATTTT.

The chain recombines TRBV15 with TRBJ2-1; D perhaps matches TRBD2 (6 bases). Germline values: CDR1 LNHNV, CDR2 YYDKDF (reference sequence). This CDR3 spans 19 amino acids. Between the trimmed V and J ends, which lost 0 bases and 7 bases, there was a span of 25 bases. The DNA for the CDR3 is TGTGCCACCAGCAGAGATGGAGGGTTCGGTTGGGAAACTGGGAATGAGCAGTTCTTC. Translation gives CATSRDGGFGWETGNEQFF. Looking up the rest from reference TRBV15 and TRBJ2-1 gives the full variable domain: DAMVIQNPRYQVTQFGKPVTLSCSQTLNHNVMYWYQQKSSQAPKLLFHYYDKDFNNEADTPDNFQSRRPNTSFCFLDIRSPGLGDTAMYLCATSRDGGFGWETGNEQFFGPGTRLTVL.

The chain combines TRBV7-8 with TRBJ2-3; 8 bases agree with TRBD1. The CDR3 runs to 18 residues. Germline assignment: CDR1 SGHVS and CDR2 FQNEAQ. With V trimmed by 2 bases and J by 2 bases, 12 bases remained unmatched. CDR3 in DNA: TGTGCCAGCAGCTTAAGAGTGAGGACAGGGAAGAACACAGATACGCAGTATTTT. Translated, it gives CASSLRVRTGKNTDTQYF.

The chain has TRBV7-9 and TRBJ2-3; tentatively, D is TRBD2 (7 bases). Germline-derived CDR1 and CDR2 are SEHNR and FQNEAQ (reference sequence). Trimming cost V 5 bases and J 4 bases, with 19 bases left between them. The CDR3 length is 16 residues. The CDR3 protein is CASSRGGGGSADTQYF. Here the CDR3 DNA reads TGTGCCAGCAGCCGCGGGGGCGGGGGTAGCGCAGATACGCAGTATTTT.

This clone turned up a few times. The rearrangement uses TRBV4-2 and TRBJ2-5; TRBD2 agrees at 8 bases. This CDR3 has 17 residues. J gave up 1 base and V 0 bases, and 7 bases lay outside the gene matches. Germline lookup yields CDR1 LGHNA and CDR2 YNFKEQ. This CDR3 reads CASSQDLAGGPQETQYF. CDR3 nucleotide sequence: TGTGCCAGCAGCCAAGATCTCGCGGGGGGCCCCCAAGAGACCCAGTACTTC.

The genes are TRBV11-2 and TRBJ1-4; 7 nucleotides align to TRBD1. The CDR3 covers 17 residues. CDR1 SGHAT and CDR2 FQNNGV come from the germline V gene. V lost 1 base to trimming and J lost 2 bases; unmatched junction nucleotides: 7. The CDR3 nucleotides are TGTGCCAGCAGCTTAGCGAGGGGGCAGGGGACTAATGAAAAACTGTTTTTT. The encoded protein is CASSLARGQGTNEKLFF.

The chain uses TRBV10-3 and TRBJ2-7; TRBD2 matches at 7 bases. The V gene end was trimmed by 5 bases and the J gene end by 7 bases; junction bases not matched to a gene: 8. CDR1 and CDR2 from the germline V gene are ENHRY and SYGVKD. This CDR3 is 13 amino acids long. The CDR3 protein is CAISYLGGGEQYF. The CDR3 DNA reads TGTGCCATCAGTTATCTCGGGGGAGGGGAGCAGTACTTC.

The chain employs TRBV10-3 and TRBJ1-1; TRBD1 aligns across 9 bases. J gave up 2 bases and V 11 bases, and 6 bases lay outside the gene matches. The CDR3 consists of 13 residues. CDR1 ENHRY and CDR2 SYGVKD come from the germline V gene. The CDR3 spells CAAADRGNTEAFF. For the CDR3, the DNA is TGTGCCGCGGCGGACAGGGGTAACACTGAAGCTTTCTTT.

The V gene is TRBV7-2, the J gene TRBJ2-3; D gene unclear. Between the trimmed V and J ends, which lost 1 base and 2 bases, there was a span of 7 bases. In germline, CDR1 is SGHTA, CDR2 FQGNSA. The CDR3 spans 14 residues. CDR3: CASSLGLLTDTQYF. CDR3 nucleotides: TGTGCCAGCAGCTTAGGTCTCCTCACAGATACGCAGTATTTT.